This record concerns one TCR beta chain sequence. This clone was seen at least ten times. No antigen is known for it. The read terminates 3 residues ahead of where the CDR3 ends, so the germline J gene completes it. Equivalent amounts of genomic DNA from CVID and control samples were used as sequencing input. For every sample, a 60 bp segment covering the rearranged TCRbeta CDR3 region was amplified and then sequenced. The immunoSEQ assay, a bias-corrected multiplex PCR combined with high-throughput sequencing, was used to amplify TCRbeta. The published analysis was carried out like this. Every unique nucleotide sequence counted as a clone and was annotated with V, D and J genes, copy number and frequency. Sequences were labeled productive if in frame, and non-productive if out of frame or containing stop codons. Clonality was calculated from Shannon's entropy as previously described. The predicted amino acid sequences of productive clones were used to derive mean CDR3 Kyte-Doolittle hydropathy. Using the R hclust function, scaled V gene usage was clustered hierarchically with Manhattan distance and complete linkage. Sharing of clones by CDR3 amino acid sequence was evaluated through resampling of 12 repertoires per group over 100 rounds. Repertoires were searched for roughly 70 published EBV-specific and a few hundred published CMV-specific TCRbeta sequences. After two CVID samples that produced fewer than 10,000 sequences were dropped from the analysis, 35 to 45 CVID repertoires remained. TCRdb stores this immuneACCESS table with in-frame sequences only. Part of the clones is absent; in the studies checked, under half of the shortfall reflects unresolved V genes, and no reason is known for the rest. Clonal size and the V and J genes are those of that table, whereas D and trimming came from the DNA. In this sample, more than 55,000 clones appear, none counted once only. About 1.5% of the sample goes to the ten largest clones.

The sample belongs to a study of T cell clonality in common variable immunodeficiency (dated by TCRdb to 2015 to 2017). Overall study results and their limits: According to the authors, finding the cause of the higher clonality in CVID would require sequencing the repertoires of T cell subpopulations. Fewer TCRbeta clones were shared among CVID subjects than among healthy controls (p < 0.0001). Fewer deletions and N-nucleotide insertions were reportedly observed in CVID TCRbeta sequences, and highly modified clones with 13 or more V deletions were reportedly absent from CVID TCRbeta sequences. Compared with healthy controls, CVID subjects showed increased TCRbeta clonality (t-test p = 0.018), a feature most characteristic of about a third of subjects. Even though DNA input was equal, the average per sample came to about 81,820 unique sequences for controls compared with 25,000 to 40,000 for CVID samples. Differences among patients in the CVID cohort limited the correlations between repertoire features and clinical complications.

Most CVID patients and most healthy controls were of Caucasian heritage. From each donor, about 4.5 to 9 ml of heparinized peripheral whole blood was collected. Genomic DNA from adults with common variable immune deficiency (CVID) and from healthy adult controls was used to sequence TCRbeta CDR3 repertoires. There were 22 healthy adult volunteers in the control group (around twelve female and about ten male), ranging in age from about 23 to 66 years, with a mean age of approximately 34. Diluted blood was density-centrifuged over Hypaque 1077 or Ficoll-Paque to isolate peripheral blood mononuclear cells. Unsorted mononuclear cells served as the source of genomic DNA, which was extracted either by Qiagen column purification or by a centrifugation-based method. Trimmed from V: 0 bases; trimmed from J: 3 bases; junction bases lacking a gene match: 6. CDR3 length: 15 amino acids, cysteine to phenylalanine. Shown are 36 bases from within the CDR3, in frame from base 1. From the germline V gene (reference sequence), CDR1 is DFQATT and CDR2 is SNEGSKA.

This chain joins TRBV20-1 to TRBJ1-1; 8 bases in the middle match TRBD1. This TCR came from a person aged 18-70 years in good health. Sequenced: peripheral blood mononuclear cells. The CDR3 corresponds to CSARELGQGYTEAFF. CDR3 bases read: TGCAGTGCTAGAGAACTCGGACAGGGTTACACTGAA.